This T cell receptor (beta chain) was sequenced in a study of T-cell memory formation after mild COVID-19. As regards this clonotype: Its specificity is not known.

Study-level findings and limits: Memory cells collected pre-infection included some clones that later responded, suggesting cross-reactive memory joined.

TCRdb called the 5' RACE reads again in MiXCR, with one record for every CDR3 protein. The data contain roughly 250,000 distinct CDR3 sequences, around 17% of them singletons. V was clipped by 6 bases and J by 9 bases; unmatched bases: 7. This CDR3 has 13 residues. The sample comprised PBMCs or a T cell subset sorted from them (not recorded which). This receptor was taken from a man younger than 30 who had mild COVID-19 (a few samples of this study predate the infection). Cell type and time point are not known. The genes are TRBV12-3 or TRBV12-4 and TRBJ2-1, with 8 bases matching TRBD2. CDR3 sequence reads: CASRLGGAGEQFF. The CDR3 DNA reads as TGTGCCAGCAGACTCGGGGGGGCGGGTGAGCAGTTCTTC.